This T cell receptor (beta chain) was documented in a study of blood T cell repertoires in COVID-19. Whole-study context: COVID-19 samples, acute and convalescent, were from the United States, Italy and Spain. Sample material is recorded as cDNA or gDNA derived from T cells, B-cell-depleted T cells, or PBMCs.

Per the original methods: Counts of nucleated cells, estimated from reference gene primer amplification, were obtained. Repertoires were generated with immunoSEQ multiplex PCR, while TCRdb's copy carries only in-frame clones and drops some. From that table come the V and J calls and clone size; the DNA was used to work out D and trimming. The table has over 250,000 clones, roughly 85% seen once. The CDR3 is 16 amino acids. Germline CDR1 SGHTA, CDR2 FQGNSA. The ends were cut back, 5 bases at V and 4 bases at J, with 20 bases in the middle. J is TRBJ2-5 and V is TRBV7-2; the D gene is possibly TRBD2 (7 bases). The clonotype originates from an older woman with acute or convalescent COVID-19. Material: peripheral blood. The CDR3 sequence is CASSPQGGGLRETQYF. In DNA form, the CDR3 reads TGTGCCAGCAGCCCCCAAGGGGGGGGCCTTCGAGAGACCCAGTACTTC.